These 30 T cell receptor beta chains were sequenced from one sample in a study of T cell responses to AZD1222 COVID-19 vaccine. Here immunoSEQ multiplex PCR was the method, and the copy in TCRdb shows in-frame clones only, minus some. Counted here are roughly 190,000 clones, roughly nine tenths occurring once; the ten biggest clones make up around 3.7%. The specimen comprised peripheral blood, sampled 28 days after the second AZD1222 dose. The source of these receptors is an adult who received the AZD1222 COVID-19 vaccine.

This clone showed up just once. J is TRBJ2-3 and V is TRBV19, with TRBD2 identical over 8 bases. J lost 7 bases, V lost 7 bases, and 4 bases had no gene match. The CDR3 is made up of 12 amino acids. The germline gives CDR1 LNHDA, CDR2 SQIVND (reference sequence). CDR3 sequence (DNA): TGTGCCAGTAATGTAGCGGGGAATACGCAGTATTTT. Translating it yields CASNVAGNTQYF.

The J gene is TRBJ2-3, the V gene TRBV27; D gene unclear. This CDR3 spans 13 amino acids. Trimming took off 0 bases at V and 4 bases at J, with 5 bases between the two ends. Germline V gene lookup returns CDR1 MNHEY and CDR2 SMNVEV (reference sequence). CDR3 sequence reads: CASSLSSADTQYF. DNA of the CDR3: TGTGCCAGCAGTTTATCATCAGCAGATACGCAGTATTTT.

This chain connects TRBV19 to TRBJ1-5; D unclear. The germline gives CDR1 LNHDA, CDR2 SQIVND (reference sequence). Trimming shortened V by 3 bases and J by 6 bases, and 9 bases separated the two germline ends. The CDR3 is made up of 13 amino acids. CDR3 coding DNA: TGTGCCAGTAGTATTGGTGTGGGTCAGCCCCAGCATTTT. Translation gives CASSIGVGQPQHF. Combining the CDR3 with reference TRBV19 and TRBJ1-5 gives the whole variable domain DGGITQSPKYLFRKEGQNVTLSCEQNLNHDAMYWYRQDPGQGLRLIYYSQIVNDFQKGDIAEGYSVSREKKESFPLTVTSAQKNPTAFYLCASSIGVGQPQHFGDGTRLSIL.

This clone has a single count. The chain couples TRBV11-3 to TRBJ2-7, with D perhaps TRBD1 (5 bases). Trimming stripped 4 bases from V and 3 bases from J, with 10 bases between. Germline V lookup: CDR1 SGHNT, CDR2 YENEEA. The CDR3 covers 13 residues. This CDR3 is CASSSRVLYEQYF. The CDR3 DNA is TGTGCCAGCAGCTCCAGGGTCCTCTACGAGCAGTACTTC.

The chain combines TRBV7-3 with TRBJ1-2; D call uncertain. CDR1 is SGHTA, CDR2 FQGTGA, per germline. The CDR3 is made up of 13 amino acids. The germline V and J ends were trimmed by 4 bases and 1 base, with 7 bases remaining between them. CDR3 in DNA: TGTGCCAGCAGCTACGGGAGTAACTATGGCTACACCTTC. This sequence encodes CASSYGSNYGYTF.

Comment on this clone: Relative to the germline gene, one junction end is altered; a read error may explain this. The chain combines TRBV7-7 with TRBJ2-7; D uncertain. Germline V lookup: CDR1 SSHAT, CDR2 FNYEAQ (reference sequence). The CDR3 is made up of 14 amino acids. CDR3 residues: CASSLVDLSYEQYF. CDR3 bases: TGTGCTAGCAGCTTAGTCGATTTATCCTACGAGCAGTACTTC.

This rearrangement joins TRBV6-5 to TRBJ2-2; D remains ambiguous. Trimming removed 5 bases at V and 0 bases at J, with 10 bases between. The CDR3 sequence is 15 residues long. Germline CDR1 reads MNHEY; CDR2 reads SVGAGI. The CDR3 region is CASSTPSSNTGELFF. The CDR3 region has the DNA TGTGCCAGCAGTACCCCCTCCTCGAACACCGGGGAGCTGTTTTTT.

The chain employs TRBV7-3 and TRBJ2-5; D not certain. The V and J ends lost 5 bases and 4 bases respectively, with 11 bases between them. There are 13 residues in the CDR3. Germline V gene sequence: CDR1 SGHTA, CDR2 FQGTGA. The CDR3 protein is CASSLSLGETQYF. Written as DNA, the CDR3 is TGTGCCAGCAGCCTCAGCCTTGGAGAGACCCAGTACTTC.

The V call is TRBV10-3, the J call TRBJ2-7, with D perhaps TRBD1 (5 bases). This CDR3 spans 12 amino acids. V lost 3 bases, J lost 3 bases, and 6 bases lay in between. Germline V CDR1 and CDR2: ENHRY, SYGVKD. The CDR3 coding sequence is TGTGCCATCAGTGACCAGGGCTACGAGCAGTACTTC. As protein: CAISDQGYEQYF.

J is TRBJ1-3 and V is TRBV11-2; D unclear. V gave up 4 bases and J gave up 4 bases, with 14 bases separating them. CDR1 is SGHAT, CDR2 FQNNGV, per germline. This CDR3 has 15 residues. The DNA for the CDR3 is TGTGCCAGCAGCTGGGATGGCTCCGTAGGAAACACCATATATTTT. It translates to CASSWDGSVGNTIYF.

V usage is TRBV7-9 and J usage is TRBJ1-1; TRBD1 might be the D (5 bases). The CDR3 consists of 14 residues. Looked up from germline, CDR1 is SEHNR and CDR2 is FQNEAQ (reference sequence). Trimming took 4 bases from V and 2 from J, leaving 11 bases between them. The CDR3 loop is CASSWEQGNTEAFF. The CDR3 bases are TGTGCCAGCAGCTGGGAGCAGGGCAACACTGAAGCTTTCTTT.

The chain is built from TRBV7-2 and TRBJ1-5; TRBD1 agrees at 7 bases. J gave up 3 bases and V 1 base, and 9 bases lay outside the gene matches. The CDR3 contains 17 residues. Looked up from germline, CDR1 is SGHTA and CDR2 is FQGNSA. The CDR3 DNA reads TGTGCCAGCAGCTTAGTCCCGGGACAGAAAGCCAATCAGCCCCAGCATTTT. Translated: CASSLVPGQKANQPQHF.

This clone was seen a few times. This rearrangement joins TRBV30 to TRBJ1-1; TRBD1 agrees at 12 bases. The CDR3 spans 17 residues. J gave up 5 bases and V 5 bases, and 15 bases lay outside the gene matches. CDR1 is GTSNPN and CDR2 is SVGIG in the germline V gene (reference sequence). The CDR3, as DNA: TGTGCCTGGTTCGGGACAGGGGGCGTTAAGGAAGATACTGAAGCTTTCTTT. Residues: CAWFGTGGVKEDTEAFF.

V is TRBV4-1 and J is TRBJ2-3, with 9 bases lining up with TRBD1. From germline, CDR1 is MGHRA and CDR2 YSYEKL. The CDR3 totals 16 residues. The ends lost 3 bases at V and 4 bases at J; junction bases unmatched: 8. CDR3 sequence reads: CASSQGTTGGADTQYF. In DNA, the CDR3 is TGCGCCAGCAGCCAGGGAACTACAGGGGGCGCAGATACGCAGTATTTT.

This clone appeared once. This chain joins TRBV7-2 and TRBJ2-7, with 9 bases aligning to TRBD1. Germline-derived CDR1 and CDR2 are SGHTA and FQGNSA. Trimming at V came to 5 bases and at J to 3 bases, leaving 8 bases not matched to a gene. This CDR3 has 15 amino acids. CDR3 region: CASSPGQGSFYEQYF. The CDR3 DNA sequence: TGTGCCAGCAGCCCCGGACAGGGGTCGTTCTACGAGCAGTACTTC.

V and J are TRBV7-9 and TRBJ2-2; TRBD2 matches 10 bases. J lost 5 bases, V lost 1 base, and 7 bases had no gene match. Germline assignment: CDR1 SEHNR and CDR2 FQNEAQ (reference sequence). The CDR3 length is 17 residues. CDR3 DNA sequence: TGTGCCAGCAGCTTAGAAGCGGGAGGGCCTGGTACCGGGGAGCTGTTTTTT. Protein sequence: CASSLEAGGPGTGELFF.

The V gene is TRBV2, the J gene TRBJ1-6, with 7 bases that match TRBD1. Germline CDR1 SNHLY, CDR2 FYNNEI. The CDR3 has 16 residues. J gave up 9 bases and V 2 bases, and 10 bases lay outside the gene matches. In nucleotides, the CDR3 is TGTGCCAGCAGTGAACAGGACAGGTCGAGTCTTTCACCCCTCCACTTT. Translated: CASSEQDRSSLSPLHF.

CDR3 sequence: CASSKDREETQYF. CDR3 DNA sequence: TGTGCCAGTAGTAAGGACAGGGAAGAGACCCAGTACTTC. This sequence joins TRBV19 and TRBJ2-5, with TRBD1 matching 8 bases. Germline values: CDR1 LNHDA, CDR2 SQIVND (reference sequence). The CDR3 length is 13 residues. Trimming at V came to 4 bases and at J to 3 bases, leaving 1 base not matched to a gene.

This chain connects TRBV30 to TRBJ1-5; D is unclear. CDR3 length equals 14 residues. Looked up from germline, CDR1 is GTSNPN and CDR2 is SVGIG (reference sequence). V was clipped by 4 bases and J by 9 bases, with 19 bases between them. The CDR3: CAWNHPGGSRPQHF. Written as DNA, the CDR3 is TGTGCCTGGAACCATCCGGGCGGCTCGCGGCCCCAGCATTTT. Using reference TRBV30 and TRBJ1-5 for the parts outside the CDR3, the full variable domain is SQTIHQWPATLVQPVGSPLSLECTVEGTSNPNLYWYRQAAGRGLQLLFYSVGIGQISSEVPQNLSASRPQDRQFILSSKKLLLSDSGFYLCAWNHPGGSRPQHFGDGTRLSIL.

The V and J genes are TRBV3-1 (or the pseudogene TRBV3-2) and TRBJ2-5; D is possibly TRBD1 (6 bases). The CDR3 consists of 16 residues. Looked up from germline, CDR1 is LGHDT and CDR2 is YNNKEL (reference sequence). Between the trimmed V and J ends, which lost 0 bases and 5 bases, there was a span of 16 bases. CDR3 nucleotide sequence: TGTGCCAGCAGCCAAGAATTAGCACAGGGCGGGGAGACCCAGTACTTC. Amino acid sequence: CASSQELAQGGETQYF.

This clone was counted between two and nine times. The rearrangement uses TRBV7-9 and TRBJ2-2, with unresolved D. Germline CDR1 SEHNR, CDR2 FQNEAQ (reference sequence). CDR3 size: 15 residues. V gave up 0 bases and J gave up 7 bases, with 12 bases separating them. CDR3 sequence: CASSLAAPGSGELFF. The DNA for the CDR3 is TGTGCCAGCAGCTTAGCGGCCCCGGGTAGCGGGGAGCTGTTTTTT.

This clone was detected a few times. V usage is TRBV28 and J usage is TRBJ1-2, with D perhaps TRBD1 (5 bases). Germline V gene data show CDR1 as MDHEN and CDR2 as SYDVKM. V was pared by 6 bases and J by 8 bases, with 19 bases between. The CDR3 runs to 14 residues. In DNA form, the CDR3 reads TGTGCCAGCAGCCTACAGGACGGGTATGGAGGCTACACCTTC. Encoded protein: CASSLQDGYGGYTF.

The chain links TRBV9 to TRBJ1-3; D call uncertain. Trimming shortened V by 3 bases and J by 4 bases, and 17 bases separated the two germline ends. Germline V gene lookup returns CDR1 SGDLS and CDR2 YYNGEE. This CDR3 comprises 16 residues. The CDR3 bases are TGTGCCAGCAGCGCGATGACCCGGGGTATAGGAAACACCATATATTTT. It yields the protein CASSAMTRGIGNTIYF.

The DNA of the CDR3 is TGTGCCAGCAGCCCGGGACAGGGGTTTTTTGATCAGCCCCAGCATTTT. It codes for CASSPGQGFFDQPQHF. J is TRBJ1-5 and V is TRBV28; TRBD1 matches 10 bases. V lost 6 bases and J lost 5; bases outside the gene matches: 10. The germline CDR1 and CDR2 sequences are MDHEN and SYDVKM. CDR3 length: 16 residues.

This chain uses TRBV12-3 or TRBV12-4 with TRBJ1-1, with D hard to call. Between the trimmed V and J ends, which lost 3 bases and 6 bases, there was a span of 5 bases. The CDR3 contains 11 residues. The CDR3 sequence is CASSFGSEAFF. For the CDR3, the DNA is TGTGCCAGCAGTTTCGGGTCTGAAGCTTTCTTT.

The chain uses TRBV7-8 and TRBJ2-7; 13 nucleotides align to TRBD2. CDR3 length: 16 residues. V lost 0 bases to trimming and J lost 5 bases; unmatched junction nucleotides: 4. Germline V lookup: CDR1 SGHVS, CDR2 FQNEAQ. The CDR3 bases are TGTGCCAGCAGCTTAGCGCTGACTAGCGGGAGGAACGAGCAGTACTTC. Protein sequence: CASSLALTSGRNEQYF.

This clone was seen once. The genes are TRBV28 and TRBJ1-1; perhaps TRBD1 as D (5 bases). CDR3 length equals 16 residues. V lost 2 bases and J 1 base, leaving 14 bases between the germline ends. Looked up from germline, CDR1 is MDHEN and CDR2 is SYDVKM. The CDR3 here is CASSLASRQPNTEAFF. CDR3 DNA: TGTGCCAGCAGTTTAGCGTCCCGACAGCCGAACACTGAAGCTTTCTTT.

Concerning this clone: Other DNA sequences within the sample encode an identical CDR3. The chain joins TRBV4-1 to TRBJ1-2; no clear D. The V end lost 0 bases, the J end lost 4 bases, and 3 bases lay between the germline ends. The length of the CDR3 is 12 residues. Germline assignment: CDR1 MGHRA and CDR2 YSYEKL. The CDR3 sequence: CASSQDSYGYTF. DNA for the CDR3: TGCGCCAGCAGCCAAGACAGCTATGGCTACACCTTC.

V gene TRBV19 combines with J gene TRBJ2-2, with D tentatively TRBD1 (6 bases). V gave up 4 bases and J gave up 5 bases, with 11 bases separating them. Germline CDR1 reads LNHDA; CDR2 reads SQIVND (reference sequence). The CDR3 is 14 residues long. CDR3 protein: CASSRGRRTGELFF. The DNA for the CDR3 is TGTGCCAGTAGTAGGGGGCGAAGGACCGGGGAGCTGTTTTTT.

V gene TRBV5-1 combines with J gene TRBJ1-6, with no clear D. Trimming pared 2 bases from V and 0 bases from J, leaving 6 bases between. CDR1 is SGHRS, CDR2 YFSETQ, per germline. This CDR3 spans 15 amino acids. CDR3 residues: CASSFRSSYNSPLHF. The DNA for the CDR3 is TGCGCCAGCAGCTTTAGATCCTCCTATAATTCACCCCTCCACTTT.